This T cell receptor (beta chain) was retrieved from a study of CD8 T cells in ankylosing spondylitis. There are many counts of this clonotype. Its specificity is not known. TCRdb analysed the 5' RACE reads with MiXCR anew, one entry per CDR3 protein. The sample records roughly 440,000 distinct CDR3 sequences, approximately 17% being singletons. Broader study findings: Blood of patients with ankylosing spondylitis appeared to be characterized by a TCR beta motif of several highly homologous variants.

The CDR3 length is 14 residues. Trimming took 1 base from V and 7 from J, leaving 13 bases between them. The receptor was derived from a male donor with ankylosing spondylitis. Sequenced: blood, either unsorted or a sorted T cell fraction (not recorded which). The chain employs TRBV12-3 or TRBV12-4 and TRBJ1-2; the D gene is possibly TRBD1 (5 bases). CDR3 nucleotide sequence: TGTGCCAGCAGTTTAGAAGGCGCCCAGGGTGGCTACACCTTC. Translated, it gives CASSLEGAQGGYTF.